This TCR beta chain is drawn from a study of blood T cell repertoires in COVID-19. On the study more broadly: Sample material is recorded as cDNA or gDNA derived from T cells, B-cell-depleted T cells, or PBMCs.

The protocol was immunoSEQ multiplex PCR, while the TCRdb copy is restricted to in-frame clones and leaves out a portion. The sample records about 180,000 clones, 89% being singletons. Germline CDR1 is SGHAT and CDR2 is FQNNGV. CDR3 length: 15 residues. The trim removed 2 bases at V and 5 bases at J, leaving 7 bases unmatched. The V call is TRBV11-2, the J call TRBJ1-1; 8 nucleotides agree with TRBD1. The sequence came from a woman aged 40-49 years with acute COVID-19. The sample was PBMCs or T cells enriched from blood (not recorded which). The CDR3 spells CASSLQGATGTEAFF. Written as DNA, the CDR3 is TGTGCCAGCAGCTTACAGGGGGCGACTGGTACTGAAGCTTTCTTT.